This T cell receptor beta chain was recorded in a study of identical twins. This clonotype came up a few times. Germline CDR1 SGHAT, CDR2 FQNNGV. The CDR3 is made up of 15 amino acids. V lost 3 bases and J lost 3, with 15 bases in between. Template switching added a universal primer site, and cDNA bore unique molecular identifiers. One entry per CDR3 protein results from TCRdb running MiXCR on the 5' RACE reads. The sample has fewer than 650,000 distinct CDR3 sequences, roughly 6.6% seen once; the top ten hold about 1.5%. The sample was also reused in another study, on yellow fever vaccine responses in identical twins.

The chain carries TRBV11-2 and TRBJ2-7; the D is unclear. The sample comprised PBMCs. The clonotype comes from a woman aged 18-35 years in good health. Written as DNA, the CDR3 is TGTGCCAGCAGCTTGGGTACCGGGCCGAACTACGAGCAGTACTTC. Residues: CASSLGTGPNYEQYF.